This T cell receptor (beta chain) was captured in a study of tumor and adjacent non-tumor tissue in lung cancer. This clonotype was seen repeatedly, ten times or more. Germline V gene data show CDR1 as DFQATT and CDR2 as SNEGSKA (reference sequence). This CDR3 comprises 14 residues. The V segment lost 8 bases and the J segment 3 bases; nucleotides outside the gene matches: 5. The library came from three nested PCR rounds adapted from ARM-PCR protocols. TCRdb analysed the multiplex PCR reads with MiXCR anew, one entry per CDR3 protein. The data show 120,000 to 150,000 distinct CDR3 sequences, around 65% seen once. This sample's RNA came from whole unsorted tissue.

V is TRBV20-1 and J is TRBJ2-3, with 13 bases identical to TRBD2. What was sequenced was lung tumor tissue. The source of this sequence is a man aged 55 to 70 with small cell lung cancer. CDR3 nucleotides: TGCAGTACCCAGACTAGCGGGAGGACAGATACGCAGTATTTT. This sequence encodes CSTQTSGRTDTQYF.